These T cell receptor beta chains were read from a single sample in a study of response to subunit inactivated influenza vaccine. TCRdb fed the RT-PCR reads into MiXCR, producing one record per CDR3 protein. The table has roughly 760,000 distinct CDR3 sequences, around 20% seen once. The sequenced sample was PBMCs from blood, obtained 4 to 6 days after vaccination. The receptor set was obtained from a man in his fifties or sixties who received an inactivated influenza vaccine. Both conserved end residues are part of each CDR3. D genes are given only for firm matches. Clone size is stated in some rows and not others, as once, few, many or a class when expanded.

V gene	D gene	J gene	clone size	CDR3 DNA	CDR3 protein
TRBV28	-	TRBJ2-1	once	TGTGCCAGCAGTTTATTTGACGGGAGCTCCTACAATGAGCAGTTCTTC	CASSLFDGSSYNEQFF
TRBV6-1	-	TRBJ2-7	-	TGTGCCAGCACCCGCCGTCTAAGCCGCCCGGACGAGCAGTACTTC	CASTRRLSRPDEQYF
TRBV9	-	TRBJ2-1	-	TGTGCCAGCAGCACCTGGGGGAGCTCCTACAATGAGCAGTTCTTC	CASSTWGSSYNEQFF
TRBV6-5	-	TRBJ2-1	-	TGTGGCAGCAGTTCGGTTGGCAATGAGCAGTTCTTC	CGSSSVGNEQFF
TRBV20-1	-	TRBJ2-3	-	TGCAGTGCCCGCAGAGGCCCGGACACAGATACGCAGTATTTT	CSARRGPDTDTQYF
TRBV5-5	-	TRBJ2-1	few	TGTGCCAGCAGCTTGATCTCGAGGGGGTCCTACAATGAGCAGTTCTTC	CASSLISRGSYNEQFF
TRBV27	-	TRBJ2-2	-	TGTGCCAGCAATGCGGGGACCGGGGAGCTGTTTTTT	CASNAGTGELFF
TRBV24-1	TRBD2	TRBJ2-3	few	TGTGCCACCAGTGATTCCTCCCAGCGGGGAAAGGCAGATACGCAGTATTTT	CATSDSSQRGKADTQYF
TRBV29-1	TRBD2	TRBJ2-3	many	TGCAGCGTCGCTGGACTAGCGGGATTAACAGATACGCAGTATTTT	CSVAGLAGLTDTQYF
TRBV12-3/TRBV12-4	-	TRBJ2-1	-	TGTGCCAGCACCGCGATTCGTGAAGGTGAGCAGTTCTTC	CASTAIREGEQFF
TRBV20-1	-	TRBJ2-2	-	TGCAGTGCTAGAAATGCCCGGGACATGATCTCCGGGGAGCTGTTTTTT	CSARNARDMISGELFF
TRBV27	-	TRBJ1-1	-	TGTGCCAGCAGTTTAAGTTGGGCGACCCTGAACACTGAAGCTTTCTTT	CASSLSWATLNTEAFF
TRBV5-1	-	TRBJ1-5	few	TGCGCCAGCAGCTCTCAGTGGGGACAGCCCCAGCATTTT	CASSSQWGQPQHF
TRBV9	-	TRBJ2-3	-	TGTGCCAGCAGCGTAGGAAAGGGGCCGGTCGGCACAGATACGCAGTATTTT	CASSVGKGPVGTDTQYF
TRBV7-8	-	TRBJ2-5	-	TGTGCCAGCAGCTTAGGGTCTGGGGTGGAGACCCAGTACTTC	CASSLGSGVETQYF
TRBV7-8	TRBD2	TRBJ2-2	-	TGTGCCACCTCGCTCGGACTAGCGGGACTCGCGAACACCGGGGAGCTGTTTTTT	CATSLGLAGLANTGELFF
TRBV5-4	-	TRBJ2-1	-	TGTGCCAGCAGCGGAGATTCCCTGGTGCAGTTCTTC	CASSGDSLVQFF
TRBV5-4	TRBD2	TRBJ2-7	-	TGTGCCAGCAGCAGCGGACTAGCGGGAATGTTCTACGAGCAGTACTTC	CASSSGLAGMFYEQYF
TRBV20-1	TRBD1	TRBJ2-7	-	TGCAGTGCTAGGATAATTGGGACAGGGGGTCTCGAGCAGTACTTC	CSARIIGTGGLEQYF
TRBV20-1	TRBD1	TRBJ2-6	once	TGCAGTGCCCAGGGGGCTCTGGGCCCGGGGTCCGGGGCCAACGTCCTGACTTTC	CSAQGALGPGSGANVLTF
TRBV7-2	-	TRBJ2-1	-	TGTGCCAGCAGCTTCGCCGATTCCTACAATGAGCAGTTCTTC	CASSFADSYNEQFF
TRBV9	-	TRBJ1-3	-	TGTGCCAGCAGCGTAGCAGGGGCTGGAAACACCATATATTTT	CASSVAGAGNTIYF
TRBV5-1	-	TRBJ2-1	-	TGCGCCAGCAGTAACGGTGCGAGGACTACCTACAATGAGCAGTTCTTC	CASSNGARTTYNEQFF
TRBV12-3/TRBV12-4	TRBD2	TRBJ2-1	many	TGTGCCAGCAGTCCTAGCGGGGGACCCTACAATGAGCAGTTCTTC	CASSPSGGPYNEQFF
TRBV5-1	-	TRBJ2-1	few	TGCGCCAGCAGCTTGGTTCAGGCACAAATCAATGAGCAGTTCTTC	CASSLVQAQINEQFF
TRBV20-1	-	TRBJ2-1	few	TGCAGTGCGAGCCCTCAGCCGGGGGCTTACAATGAGCAGTTCTTC	CSASPQPGAYNEQFF
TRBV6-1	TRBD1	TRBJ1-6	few	TGTGCCAGCAGGCACAGGGGATCCTATAATTCACCCCTCCACTTT	CASRHRGSYNSPLHF
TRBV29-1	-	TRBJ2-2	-	TGCAGCGTTGTAGTGGCCACCGGGGAGCTGTTTTTT	CSVVVATGELFF
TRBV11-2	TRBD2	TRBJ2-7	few	TGTGCCAGCAGCTTAGTCAAAGCGGGGGGGCTCCACGAGCAGTACTTC	CASSLVKAGGLHEQYF
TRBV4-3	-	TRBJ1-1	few	TGCGCCAGCAGCCAGGGCGGCGGACTTAGAGGTGAAGCTTTCTTT	CASSQGGGLRGEAFF
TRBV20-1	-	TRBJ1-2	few	TGCAGTGGATCAGCCCTCACTAACTATGGCTACACCTTC	CSGSALTNYGYTF
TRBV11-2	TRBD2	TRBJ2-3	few	TGTGCCAGCAACCCATCGGGACTAGCGGGAGAAGCGTATTTT	CASNPSGLAGEAYF
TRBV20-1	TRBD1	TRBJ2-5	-	TGCAGTTCCAACATCCTCGGACGAACAGGGGGAGAGACCCAGTACTTC	CSSNILGRTGGETQYF
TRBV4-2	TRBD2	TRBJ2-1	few	TGTGCCAGCAGCCAAGATCACCAGCGGGGCGACTACAATGAGCAGTTCTTC	CASSQDHQRGDYNEQFF
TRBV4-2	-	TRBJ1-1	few	TGTGCCAGCAGCCATGATGGCGCTGAAGCTTTCTTT	CASSHDGAEAFF
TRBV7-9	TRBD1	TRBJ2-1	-	TGTGCCAGCAGCTCCCGAACAGGGGTTCCCTACAATGAGCAGTTCTTC	CASSSRTGVPYNEQFF
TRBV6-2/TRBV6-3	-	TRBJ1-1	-	TGTGCCAGCAGTTACTCGACGGGGGCGGCCACTGAAGCTTTCTTT	CASSYSTGAATEAFF
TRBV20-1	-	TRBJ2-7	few	TGCAGTGCTAGAGAATTGACAGGAACCTACGAGCAGTACTTC	CSARELTGTYEQYF
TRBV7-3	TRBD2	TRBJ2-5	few	TGTGCCAGCAGCCCCTCACCCCCAGCGGGAGAGGAGACCCAGTACTTC	CASSPSPPAGEETQYF
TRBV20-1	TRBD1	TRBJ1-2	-	TGCAGTGCTAGAGCCCCTCGGGACAGGGTCGGGTTCGGCTACACCTTC	CSARAPRDRVGFGYTF
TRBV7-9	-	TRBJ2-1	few	TGTGCCAGCAGCTTAGGTTGGTCGGCTGGACAGTTCTTC	CASSLGWSAGQFF
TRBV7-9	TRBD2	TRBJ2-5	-	TGTGCCAGCAGCACTGGGGGGGGGGTGACCCAGTACTTC	CASSTGGGVTQYF
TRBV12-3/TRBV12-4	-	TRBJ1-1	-	TGTGCCAGCAGTTCCCCCGGGGTGAACACTGAAGCTTTCTTT	CASSSPGVNTEAFF
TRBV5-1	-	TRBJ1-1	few	TGCGCCAGCAGCGGAGGGGGGGGACAACTGAACACTGAAGCTTTCTTT	CASSGGGGQLNTEAFF
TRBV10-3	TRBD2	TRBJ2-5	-	TGTGCCATCAGAGCGGGACTAGCGAAGGGAGAGACCCAGTACTTC	CAIRAGLAKGETQYF
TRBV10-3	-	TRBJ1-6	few	TGTGCCATCAGCGCTCAGGGCTTGGATTCACCCCTCCACTTT	CAISAQGLDSPLHF
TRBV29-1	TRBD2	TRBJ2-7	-	TGCAGCGTCAGCGTTTCGGGGCAGGGAGGGCCCTACGAGCAGTACTTC	CSVSVSGQGGPYEQYF
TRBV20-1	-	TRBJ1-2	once	TGCAGTGCTGTGGCGGAGGTTCGACATGGCTACACCTTC	CSAVAEVRHGYTF
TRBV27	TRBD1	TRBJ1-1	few	TGTGCCAGCAGTTTATCGAGCCCCAGGGGGGAAGCTTTCTTT	CASSLSSPRGEAFF
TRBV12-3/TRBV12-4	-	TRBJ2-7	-	TGTGCCAGCAGTTTAAATGGACCCCAGCGCGAGCAGTACTTC	CASSLNGPQREQYF
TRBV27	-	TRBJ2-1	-	TGTGCCAGCAGTTTAGACGGCTCGGCCTACAATGAGCAGTTCTTC	CASSLDGSAYNEQFF
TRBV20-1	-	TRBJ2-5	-	TGCAGTGCTAGTCGGTTGGTCCAGTACTTC	CSASRLVQYF
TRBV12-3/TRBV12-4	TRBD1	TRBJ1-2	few	TGTGCCAGCAGTCTAAGACAGGGGCGAAGCTACACCTTC	CASSLRQGRSYTF